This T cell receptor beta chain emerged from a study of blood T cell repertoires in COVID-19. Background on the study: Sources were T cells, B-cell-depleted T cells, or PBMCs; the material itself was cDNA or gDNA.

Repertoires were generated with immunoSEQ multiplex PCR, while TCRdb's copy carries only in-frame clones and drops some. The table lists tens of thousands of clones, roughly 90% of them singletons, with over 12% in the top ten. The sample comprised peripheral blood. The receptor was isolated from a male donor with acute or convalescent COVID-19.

The CDR3 is CASSSLLQGLNTEAFF. As DNA, the CDR3 is TGTGCCAGCAGCTCGTTACTACAGGGGCTGAACACTGAAGCTTTCTTT. The genes are TRBV11-2 and TRBJ1-1, with 7 bases lining up with TRBD1. This CDR3 has 16 residues. The V gene end was trimmed by 4 bases and the J gene end by 0 bases; junction bases not matched to a gene: 8. Looked up from germline, CDR1 is SGHAT and CDR2 is FQNNGV.